These 21 T cell receptor beta chains were sequenced from one sample in a study of blood T cells in healthy people across ages. The authors ran a second PCR of roughly 6 to 11 cycles using a sample-barcoded 5' primer and a J-beta primer mix. Each CDR3 protein gets one entry after TCRdb re-called the 5' RACE reads with MiXCR. The table records about a million distinct CDR3 sequences, roughly 50% of them present only once. The sequenced sample was blood. The source is a woman aged 55-70 years in good health.

This clonotype was seen only a few times. The chain carries TRBV27 and TRBJ2-5; either TRBD1 or TRBD2 may supply D (5 bases each). Germline CDR1 and CDR2: MNHEY and SMNVEV (reference sequence). This CDR3 is 14 amino acids long. Trimming shortened V by 5 bases and J by 2 bases, and 12 bases separated the two germline ends. DNA for the CDR3: TGTGCCAGCAGTGTTTGGGGGAAGCAAGAGACCCAGTACTTC. Protein product: CASSVWGKQETQYF.

A single count supports this clonotype. The rearrangement links TRBV28 to TRBJ2-3; D remains unclear. Per the germline V gene, CDR1 is MDHEN and CDR2 is SYDVKM. The ends were cut back, 6 bases at V and 8 bases at J, with 12 bases in the middle. This CDR3 is built from 12 residues. The CDR3 loop reads CASSRPASTQYF. CDR3 nucleotide sequence: TGTGCCAGCAGCCGTCCCGCGAGTACGCAGTATTTT.

The V gene is TRBV5-1, the J gene TRBJ2-1; 8 bases are a match to TRBD2. Germline loops: CDR1 SGHRS, CDR2 YFSETQ. CDR3 length equals 14 residues. With 4 bases clipped from V and 3 bases from J, the junction kept 3 bases outside the gene matches. The CDR3 spells CASSVTSGYNEQFF. The CDR3 nucleotides are TGCGCCAGCAGCGTTACTAGCGGCTACAATGAGCAGTTCTTC.

This clonotype was seen a handful of times. This chain uses TRBV20-1 with TRBJ2-6, with a possible D match to TRBD1 (5 bases). The CDR3 has 14 amino acids. The V gene lost 5 bases and the J gene lost 2 bases, with 10 bases spanning the gap. The V gene's germline CDR1 is DFQATT and CDR2 SNEGSKA (reference sequence). The CDR3 spells CSAARGTGANVLTF. The CDR3 DNA sequence: TGCAGTGCTGCTAGGGGAACTGGGGCCAACGTCCTGACTTTC.

The sample holds a few counts of this clonotype. This rearrangement joins TRBV6-6 to TRBJ1-4; 10 nucleotides agree with TRBD1. Germline values: CDR1 MNHNY, CDR2 SVGAGI (reference sequence). The CDR3 has 15 residues. V trimming: 4 bases; J trimming: 8 bases; junction bases outside the gene matches: 7. CDR3 protein: CASSSGTGVREKLFF. CDR3 sequence (DNA): TGTGCCAGCAGTTCCGGGACAGGGGTGAGAGAAAAACTGTTTTTT.

The genes are TRBV7-9 and TRBJ1-6; 7 nucleotides agree with TRBD1. This CDR3 has 15 amino acids. The V gene end was trimmed by 2 bases and the J gene end by 7 bases; junction bases not matched to a gene: 5. CDR1 and CDR2 from the germline V gene are SEHNR and FQNEAQ (reference sequence). The CDR3 DNA reads TGTGCCAGCAGCTTAATCCCAGGGGGAAATTCACCCCTCCACTTT. Its protein product is CASSLIPGGNSPLHF.

The chain is built from TRBV20-1 and TRBJ2-7; 8 positions agree with TRBD2. The germline CDR1 and CDR2 sequences are DFQATT and SNEGSKA (reference sequence). V dropped 3 bases and J dropped 6; count of bases not matched to a gene: 22. The CDR3 runs 18 residues. In nucleotides, the CDR3 is TGCAGTGCTAGTCTGGTTTTGGGCCGACTAGCGAGGGACCGCGAGCAGTACTTC. It yields the protein CSASLVLGRLARDREQYF.

This clonotype was observed a handful of times. The rearrangement joins TRBV13 to TRBJ2-1, with D possibly matching TRBD2 (6 bases). The CDR3 is 16 residues long. Germline CDR1 PRHDT, CDR2 FYEKMQ (reference sequence). V lost 5 bases and J 3 bases, leaving 17 bases between the germline ends. The CDR3: CASSTPSSDYYNEQFF. For the CDR3, the DNA is TGTGCCAGCAGCACCCCTTCTAGCGACTACTACAATGAGCAGTTCTTC.

The V gene is TRBV28, the J gene TRBJ1-5; D is uncertain. CDR1 is MDHEN, CDR2 SYDVKM, per germline. V dropped 3 bases and J dropped 2 bases, with 11 bases sitting between them. The CDR3 contains 15 residues. The CDR3 region has the DNA TGTGCCAGCAGTTTCACGACCTGGGGCAATCAGCCCCAGCATTTT. It translates to CASSFTTWGNQPQHF.

The chain is built from TRBV10-2 and TRBJ2-5; D may be TRBD1 or TRBD2 (5 bases each). The V end was cut by 8 bases, the J end by 3 bases, with 16 bases between. This CDR3 is 14 amino acids long. Germline assignment: CDR1 WSHSY and CDR2 SAAADI. The CDR3 sequence is CASGGRPHKETQYF. Written as DNA, the CDR3 is TGCGCCAGCGGGGGTCGACCACACAAAGAGACCCAGTACTTC.

Details on this clonotype: Its ends do not fully match the called genes, so a read error is possible. This rearrangement joins TRBV30 to TRBJ2-7; D assignment may be TRBD1 or TRBD2 (6 bases each). The CDR3 is 14 residues long. Looked up from germline, CDR1 is GTSNPN and CDR2 is SVGIG (reference sequence). CDR3 residues: CTWAGYRELYEQYF. CDR3 bases: TGTACCTGGGCGGGGTACAGGGAACTGTACGAGCAGTACTTC.

The chain is built from TRBV5-1 and TRBJ2-1, with TRBD2 matching 8 bases. Germline-derived CDR1 and CDR2 are SGHRS and YFSETQ. The CDR3 is 15 amino acids. After removal of 0 bases from V and 7 bases from J, the junction contained 6 bases not matched to a gene. CDR3 residues: CASSLDGGAGNEQFF. For the CDR3, the DNA is TGCGCCAGCAGCTTGGACGGGGGGGCTGGGAATGAGCAGTTCTTC.

The V gene is TRBV28, the J gene TRBJ2-4, with 7 bases lining up with TRBD1. CDR1 is MDHEN, CDR2 SYDVKM, per germline. The CDR3 length is 16 residues. With V trimmed by 5 bases and J by 1 base, 8 bases remained unmatched. This CDR3 is CASSLDRVGAKNIQYF. The DNA of the CDR3 is TGTGCCAGCAGTCTCGACAGGGTCGGGGCCAAAAACATTCAGTACTTC.

The chain carries TRBV24-1 and TRBJ2-3; D remains unclear. The germline V gene has CDR1 KGHDR and CDR2 SFDVKD. CDR3 length: 15 amino acids. The V end lost 4 bases, the J end lost 2 bases, and 12 bases lay between the germline ends. CDR3 coding DNA: TGTGCCACCAGTGAACCGGTGGGTCACACAGATACGCAGTATTTT. Its translation: CATSEPVGHTDTQYF.

The chain combines TRBV15 with TRBJ2-5, with D uncertain. Germline CDR1 is LNHNV and CDR2 is YYDKDF (reference sequence). The CDR3 has 13 amino acids. V gave up 0 bases and J gave up 13 bases, with 15 bases separating them. The CDR3 coding sequence is TGTGCCACCAGCAGAGACCCGGACGCCGAACCGTACTTC. Its protein is CATSRDPDAEPYF.

DNA of the CDR3: TGTGCCAGCTCCAACCGAGGAGTGGGCAGCACAGATACGCAGTATTTT. Protein sequence: CASSNRGVGSTDTQYF. J is TRBJ2-3 and V is TRBV6-2 or TRBV6-3; the D is unclear. The CDR3 consists of 16 residues. Trimming took off 8 bases at V and 0 bases at J, with 18 bases between the two ends. The germline V gene encodes CDR1 MNHEY and CDR2 SVGEGT.

The chain couples TRBV10-1 to TRBJ1-4; D remains ambiguous. The germline gives CDR1 WNHNN, CDR2 SYGVQD (reference sequence). Trimming took off 1 base at V and 7 bases at J, with 10 bases between the two ends. The length of the CDR3 is 14 residues. The CDR3 DNA reads as TGCGCCAGCAGTGAGTACAGCTACGGTGAAAAACTGTTTTTT. It yields the protein CASSEYSYGEKLFF.

As to this clonotype: Compared with germline, one end of the junction differs, possibly owing to a read error. The V gene is TRBV20-1, the J gene TRBJ2-7, with D possibly TRBD2 on 5 matching bases. This CDR3 has 14 residues. Germline V gives CDR1 DFQATT, CDR2 SNEGSKA (reference sequence). The CDR3 here is CSTRDPVAYYEQYF. DNA for the CDR3: TGCAGTACTAGAGATCCGGTTGCGTACTACGAGCAGTACTTC.

The rearrangement uses TRBV25-1 and TRBJ2-7; 14 bases are shared with TRBD2. This CDR3 spans 18 amino acids. The V and J ends lost 6 bases and 0 bases, in that order; junction bases with no gene match: 10. CDR1 and CDR2 from the germline V gene are MGHDK and SYGVNS. The CDR3 coding sequence is TGTGCCAGCAGACCGGGACTAGCGGGAGAGGGCCCCTCCTACGAGCAGTACTTC. This sequence encodes CASRPGLAGEGPSYEQYF.

This clonotype occurred a few times. J is TRBJ2-2 and V is TRBV5-5; D perhaps matches TRBD1 (5 bases). This CDR3 has 15 amino acids. Looked up from germline, CDR1 is SGHKS and CDR2 is YYEKEE (reference sequence). Trimming left V 3 bases short and J 6 bases short, with 15 bases between. CDR3 amino acids: CASSSQLQGSGELFF. CDR3 sequence (DNA): TGTGCCAGCAGCTCGCAGCTGCAGGGCTCCGGGGAGCTGTTTTTT.

V gene TRBV7-3 combines with J gene TRBJ2-5; possible D gene TRBD2, 6 bases. The CDR3 has 15 amino acids. Per germline, CDR1 SGHTA and CDR2 FQGTGA. Trimming cost V 5 bases and J 11 bases, with 24 bases left between them. CDR3 bases: TGTGCCAGCAGCCTTTCGGGCCGGGGGTCGGCGGAGCAGTACTTC. Amino acids: CASSLSGRGSAEQYF.